The rows below give T cell receptor beta chains drawn from one sample of a study of T cells after yellow fever vaccination. From the 5' RACE reads, TCRdb called clonotypes with MiXCR, one entry per CDR3 protein. The sample lists under 100,000 distinct CDR3 sequences; about 6% were seen once. The material was CD8+ T cells sorted from PBMCs, obtained 10 days after the yellow fever booster vaccination. These receptors came from a man aged 18 to 30 who received the YFV17D yellow fever vaccine. CDR3s include the opening cysteine and the closing phenylalanine or tryptophan. The D gene is left open where the match is weak. Size is stated for part of the rows, as once, few or many counts, or as a class when the clone is expanded.

clone size | CDR3 length | J gene | V gene | D gene | CDR3 DNA | CDR3 protein
many | 10 | TRBJ2-7 | TRBV6-2/TRBV6-3 | NA | TGTGCCAGCGGGGTCGGGGAGCAGTACTTC | CASGVGEQYF
NA | 14 | TRBJ2-5 | TRBV7-9 | TRBD1 | TGTGCCAGCAGTTCCGGGACAGGGCCTTTGACCCAGTACTTC | CASSSGTGPLTQYF
many | 15 | TRBJ2-3 | TRBV5-1 | NA | TGCGCCAGCAGCTTGGCGGGGCGCTTCACAGATACGCAGTATTTT | CASSLAGRFTDTQYF
NA | 17 | TRBJ2-1 | TRBV7-9 | TRBD2 | TGTGCCAGCAGCCCTAGAGGCGGGGGAATCGCCTACAATGAGCAGTTCTTC | CASSPRGGGIAYNEQFF
NA | 15 | TRBJ1-2 | TRBV9 | NA | TGTGCCAGCAGCGAGACCGGGATAGCTAACTATGGCTACACCTTC | CASSETGIANYGYTF
NA | 15 | TRBJ2-5 | TRBV7-8 | NA | TGTGCCAGCAGCCCCATCGTGAGGTATTTGGAGACCCAGTACTTC | CASSPIVRYLETQYF
few | 17 | TRBJ1-1 | TRBV4-3 | TRBD1 | TGCGCCAGCAGCCGGGACAGGGGTTCCTTATGGAACACTGAAGCTTTCTTT | CASSRDRGSLWNTEAFF
NA | 16 | TRBJ1-1 | TRBV28 | NA | TGTGCCAGCAGTTTACTATCGGACAGCATGAACACTGAAGCTTTCTTT | CASSLLSDSMNTEAFF
few | 17 | TRBJ2-3 | TRBV12-3/TRBV12-4 | TRBD2 | TGTGCCAGCAGTCTAGGACTAGCGGGCACAAGCACAGATACGCAGTATTTT | CASSLGLAGTSTDTQYF
NA | 17 | TRBJ2-3 | TRBV18 | TRBD1 | TGTGCCAGCTCACCCGGGACAGAGCATGTAAGGACAGATACGCAGTATTTT | CASSPGTEHVRTDTQYF
NA | 17 | TRBJ2-3 | TRBV6-5 | NA | TGTGCCAGCAGTTACACCTTGTGGACCGCTGGGGGAGATACGCAGTATTTT | CASSYTLWTAGGDTQYF
few | 16 | TRBJ1-1 | TRBV4-3 | NA | TGCGCCAGCAGCCAAAGTCCGGGACGGCCGAACACTGAAGCTTTCTTT | CASSQSPGRPNTEAFF
NA | 15 | TRBJ1-3 | TRBV6-6 | NA | TGTGCCAGCAGTAGAGTCAGGGGAGCAGGAAACACCATATATTTT | CASSRVRGAGNTIYF
few | 14 | TRBJ1-1 | TRBV27 | NA | TGTGCCAGCAGTTTATCGTCGGGGAACACTGAAGCTTTCTTT | CASSLSSGNTEAFF
few | 12 | TRBJ2-5 | TRBV12-3/TRBV12-4 | NA | TGTGCCAGCAGTCTCGGGTGGGAGACCCAGTACTTC | CASSLGWETQYF
few | 16 | TRBJ2-3 | TRBV4-2 | TRBD2 | TGTGCCAGCAGCCAAGAACCGGGAGGACTCACAGATACGCAGTATTTT | CASSQEPGGLTDTQYF
few | 19 | TRBJ1-6 | TRBV4-3 | NA | TGCGCCAGCAGCCAAGAGAGGGGCAGGGAGTTTTCCTATAATTCACCCCTCCACTTT | CASSQERGREFSYNSPLHF
many | 15 | TRBJ2-3 | TRBV5-1 | NA | TGCGCCAGCAGCTTGGAGGGACAACACGCAGATACGCAGTATTTT | CASSLEGQHADTQYF
NA | 15 | TRBJ2-2 | TRBV12-3/TRBV12-4 | NA | TGTGCCAGCAGTGCCGGACGAACGAACACCGGGGAGCTGTTTTTT | CASSAGRTNTGELFF
few | 16 | TRBJ1-5 | TRBV4-3 | NA | TGCGCCAGCAGCCAAGAGATCGGAAATAGCAATCAGCCCCAGCATTTT | CASSQEIGNSNQPQHF
many | 14 | TRBJ2-5 | TRBV5-6 | TRBD2 | TGTGCCAGCAGCGCCGGGGGGGTGAAAGAGACCCAGTACTTC | CASSAGGVKETQYF
few | 14 | TRBJ2-3 | TRBV9 | NA | TGTGCCAGCAGCCAGAATTGGGGGACAGATACGCAGTATTTT | CASSQNWGTDTQYF
NA | 12 | TRBJ1-2 | TRBV7-9 | TRBD1 | TGTGCCAGCAGCCCTGGGACAGGTTGGAGCACCTTC | CASSPGTGWSTF